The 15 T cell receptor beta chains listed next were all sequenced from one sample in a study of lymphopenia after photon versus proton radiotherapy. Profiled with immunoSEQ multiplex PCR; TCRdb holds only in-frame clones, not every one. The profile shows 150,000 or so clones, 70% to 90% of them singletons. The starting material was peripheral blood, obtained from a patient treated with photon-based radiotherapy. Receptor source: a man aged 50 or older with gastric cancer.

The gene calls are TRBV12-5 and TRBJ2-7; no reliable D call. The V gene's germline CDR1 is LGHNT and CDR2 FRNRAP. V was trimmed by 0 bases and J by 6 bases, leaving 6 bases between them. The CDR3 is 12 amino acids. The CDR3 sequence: CASGLVGIEQYF. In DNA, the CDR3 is TGTGCTAGTGGTTTGGTAGGTATCGAGCAGTACTTC.

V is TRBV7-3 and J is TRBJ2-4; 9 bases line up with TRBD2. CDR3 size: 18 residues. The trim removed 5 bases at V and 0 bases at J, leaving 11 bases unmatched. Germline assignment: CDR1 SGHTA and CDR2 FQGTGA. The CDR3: CASSEEYMTSGAKNIQYF. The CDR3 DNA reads TGTGCCAGCAGCGAGGAGTATATGACTAGCGGAGCCAAAAACATTCAGTACTTC.

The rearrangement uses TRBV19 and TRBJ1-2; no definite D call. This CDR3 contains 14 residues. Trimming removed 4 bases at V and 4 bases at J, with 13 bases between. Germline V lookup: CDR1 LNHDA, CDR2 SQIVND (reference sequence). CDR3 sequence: CASSKTGRSYGYTF. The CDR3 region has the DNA TGTGCCAGTAGTAAGACGGGCCGTAGCTATGGCTACACCTTC.

This chain's CDR3 is CASSFTNTGELFF. The CDR3 DNA reads TGTGCCAGCAGCTTCACAAACACCGGGGAGCTGTTTTTT. The rearrangement joins TRBV11-2 to TRBJ2-2, with D uncertain. Germline CDR1 is SGHAT and CDR2 is FQNNGV. V lost 3 bases to trimming and J lost 2 bases, with 4 bases between them. The CDR3 totals 13 residues.

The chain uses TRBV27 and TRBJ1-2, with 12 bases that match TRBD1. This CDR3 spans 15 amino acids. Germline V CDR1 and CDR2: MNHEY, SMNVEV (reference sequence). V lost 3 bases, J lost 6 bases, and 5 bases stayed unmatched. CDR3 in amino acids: CASSFRGQGADGYTF. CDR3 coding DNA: TGTGCCAGCAGTTTCAGGGGACAGGGGGCGGATGGCTACACCTTC.

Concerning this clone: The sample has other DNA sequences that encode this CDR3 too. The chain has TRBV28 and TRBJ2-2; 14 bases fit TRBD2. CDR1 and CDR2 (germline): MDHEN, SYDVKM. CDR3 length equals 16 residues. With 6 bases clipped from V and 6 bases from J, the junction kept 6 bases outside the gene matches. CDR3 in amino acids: CASSPGLAGVSGELFF. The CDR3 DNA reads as TGTGCCAGCAGCCCGGGACTAGCGGGAGTATCCGGGGAGCTGTTTTTT.

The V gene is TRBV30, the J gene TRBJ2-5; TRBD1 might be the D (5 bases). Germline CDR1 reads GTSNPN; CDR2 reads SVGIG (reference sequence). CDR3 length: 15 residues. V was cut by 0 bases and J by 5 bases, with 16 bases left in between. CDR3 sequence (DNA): TGTGCCTGGAGTGTAGGCAGGGTTCAAGCGGAGACCCAGTACTTC. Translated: CAWSVGRVQAETQYF.

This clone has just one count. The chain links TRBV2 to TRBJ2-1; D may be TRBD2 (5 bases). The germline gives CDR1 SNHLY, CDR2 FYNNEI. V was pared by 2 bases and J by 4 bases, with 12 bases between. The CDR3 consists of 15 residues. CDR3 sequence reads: CASSEQAAVYNEQFF. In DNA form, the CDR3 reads TGTGCCAGCAGTGAACAAGCGGCGGTATACAATGAGCAGTTCTTC.

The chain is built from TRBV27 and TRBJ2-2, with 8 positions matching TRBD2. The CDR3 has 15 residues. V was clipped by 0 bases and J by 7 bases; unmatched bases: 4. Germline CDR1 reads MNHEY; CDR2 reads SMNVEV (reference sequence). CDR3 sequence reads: CASSLSISGSGELFF. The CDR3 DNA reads TGTGCCAGCAGTTTATCGATCAGCGGGAGCGGGGAGCTGTTTTTT.

CDR3 sequence (DNA): TGCGCCAGCAGCGAAACTAGCGGGAGATACAATGAGCAGTTCTTC. Its protein product is CASSETSGRYNEQFF. The rearrangement joins TRBV5-1 to TRBJ2-1; 11 bases fit TRBD2. The CDR3 spans 15 residues. Germline V CDR1 and CDR2: SGHRS, YFSETQ. V lost 4 bases, J lost 4 bases, and 4 bases stayed unmatched.

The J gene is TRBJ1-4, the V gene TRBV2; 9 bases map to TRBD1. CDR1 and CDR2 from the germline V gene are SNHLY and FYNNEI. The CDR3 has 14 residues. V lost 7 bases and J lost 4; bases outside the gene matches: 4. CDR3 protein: CASTRQGGNEKLFF. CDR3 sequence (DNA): TGTGCCAGCACCCGACAGGGGGGTAATGAAAAACTGTTTTTT.

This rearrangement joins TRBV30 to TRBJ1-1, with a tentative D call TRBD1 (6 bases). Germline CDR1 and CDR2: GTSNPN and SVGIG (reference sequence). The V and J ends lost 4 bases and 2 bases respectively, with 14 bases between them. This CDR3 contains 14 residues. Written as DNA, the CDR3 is TGTGCCTGGACCCTTGGGGGGGCTAACACTGAAGCTTTCTTT. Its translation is CAWTLGGANTEAFF.

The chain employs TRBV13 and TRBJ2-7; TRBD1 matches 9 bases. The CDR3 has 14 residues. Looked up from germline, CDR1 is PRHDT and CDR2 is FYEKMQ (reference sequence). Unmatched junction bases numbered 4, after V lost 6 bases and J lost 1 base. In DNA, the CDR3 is TGTGCCAGCAGACGGACAGGGGAGTCCTACGAGCAGTACTTC. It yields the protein CASRRTGESYEQYF.

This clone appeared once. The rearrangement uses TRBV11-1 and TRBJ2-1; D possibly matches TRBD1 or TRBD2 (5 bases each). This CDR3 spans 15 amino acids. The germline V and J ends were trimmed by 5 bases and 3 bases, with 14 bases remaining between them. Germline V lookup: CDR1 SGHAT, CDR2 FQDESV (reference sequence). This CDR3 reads CASSAPGPGYNEQFF. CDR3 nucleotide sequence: TGTGCCAGCAGCGCTCCGGGACCCGGCTACAATGAGCAGTTCTTC.

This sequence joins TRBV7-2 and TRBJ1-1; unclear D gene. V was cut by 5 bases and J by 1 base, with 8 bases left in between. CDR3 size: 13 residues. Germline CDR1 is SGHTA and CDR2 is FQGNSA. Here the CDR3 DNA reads TGTGCCAGCAGCCCATATAAGAACACTGAAGCTTTCTTT. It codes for CASSPYKNTEAFF.